This T cell receptor (beta chain) was captured by sequencing in a study of circulating and synovial CD4+ cells in juvenile arthritis. Data came from immunoSEQ multiplex PCR; TCRdb stores just in-frame clones and leaves some out. The table lists about 35,000 clones, 90% to 95% of them singletons. Remarks on this clone: Its antigen remains unidentified.

There are 14 residues in the CDR3. V was clipped by 4 bases and J by 0 bases, with 12 bases between them. Germline values: CDR1 GTSNPN, CDR2 SVGIG (reference sequence). Findings and limits, study-wide: These blood cells shared more CDR3 sequences with synovium than bulk blood. T cell genome counts differed by at least an order of magnitude between CPL and CD4 samples. Bulk blood CD4 repertoires were more diverse than these.

The chain joins TRBV30 to TRBJ1-1; D call uncertain. The sequence derives from a human donor with juvenile idiopathic arthritis. Sequencing was done on a sample of CD4+ T cells from blood. CDR3: CAWNSRFMNTEAFF. For the CDR3, the DNA is TGTGCCTGGAATTCCAGATTCATGAACACTGAAGCTTTCTTT.